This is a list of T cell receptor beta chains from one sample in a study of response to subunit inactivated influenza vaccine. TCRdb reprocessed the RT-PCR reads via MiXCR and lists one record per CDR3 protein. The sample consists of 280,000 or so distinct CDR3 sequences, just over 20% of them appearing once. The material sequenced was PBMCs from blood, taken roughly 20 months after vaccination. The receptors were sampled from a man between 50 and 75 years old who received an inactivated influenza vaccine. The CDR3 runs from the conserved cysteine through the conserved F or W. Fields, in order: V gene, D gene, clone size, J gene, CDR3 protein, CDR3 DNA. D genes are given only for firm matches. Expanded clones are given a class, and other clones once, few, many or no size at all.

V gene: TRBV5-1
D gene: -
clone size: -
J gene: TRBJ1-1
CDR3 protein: CASSLALQNTEAFF
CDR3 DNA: TGCGCCAGCAGCTTGGCTCTACAGAACACTGAAGCTTTCTTT

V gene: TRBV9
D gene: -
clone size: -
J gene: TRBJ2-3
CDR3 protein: CASSVVTTDTQYF
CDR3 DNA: TGTGCCAGCAGCGTAGTAACTACAGATACGCAGTATTTT

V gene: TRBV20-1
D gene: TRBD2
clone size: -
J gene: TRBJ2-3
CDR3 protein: CSARDLRAGGLDTQYF
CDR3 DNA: TGCAGTGCTAGAGATCTCCGAGCGGGAGGGTTAGATACGCAGTATTTT

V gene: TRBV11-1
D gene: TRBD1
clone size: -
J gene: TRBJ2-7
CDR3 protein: CASSLTGKYEQYF
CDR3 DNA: TGTGCCAGCAGCCTGACAGGGAAGTACGAGCAGTACTTC

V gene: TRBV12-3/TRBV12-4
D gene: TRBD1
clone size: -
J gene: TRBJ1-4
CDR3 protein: CASSPGQGLSEKLFF
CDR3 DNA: TGTGCCAGCAGTCCCGGACAGGGTTTGAGTGAAAAACTGTTTTTT

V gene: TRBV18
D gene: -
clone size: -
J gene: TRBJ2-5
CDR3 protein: CASSPRQGQETQYF
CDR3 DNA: TGTGCCAGCTCACCCCGGCAGGGCCAAGAGACCCAGTACTTC

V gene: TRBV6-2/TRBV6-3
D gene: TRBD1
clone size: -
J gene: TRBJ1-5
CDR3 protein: CASRDRAGLQPQHF
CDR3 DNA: TGTGCCAGCAGAGACAGGGCTGGGCTTCAGCCCCAGCATTTT

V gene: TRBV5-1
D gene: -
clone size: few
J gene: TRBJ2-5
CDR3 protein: CASSLIQETQYF
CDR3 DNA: TGCGCCAGCAGCTTGATCCAAGAGACCCAGTACTTC

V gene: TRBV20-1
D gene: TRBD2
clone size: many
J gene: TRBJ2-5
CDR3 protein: CSATSGWETQYF
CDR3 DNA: TGCAGTGCAACTAGCGGTTGGGAGACCCAGTACTTC

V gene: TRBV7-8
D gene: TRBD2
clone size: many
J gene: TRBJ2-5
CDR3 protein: CASSLHRRGGLSKETQYF
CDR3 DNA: TGTGCCAGCAGCTTACACCGGCGGGGGGGCCTTTCAAAAGAGACCCAGTACTTC

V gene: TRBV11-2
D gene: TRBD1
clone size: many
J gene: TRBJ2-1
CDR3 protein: CASSLDRGRMYNEQFF
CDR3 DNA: TGTGCCAGCAGCCTCGACAGGGGGCGAATGTACAATGAGCAGTTCTTC

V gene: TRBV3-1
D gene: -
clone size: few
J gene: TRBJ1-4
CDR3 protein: CASSRRDSGEKLFF
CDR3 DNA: TGTGCCAGCAGTCGCAGGGATTCTGGGGAAAAACTGTTTTTT

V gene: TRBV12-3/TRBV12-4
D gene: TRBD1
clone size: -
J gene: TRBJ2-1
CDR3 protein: CASTPPDRASNEQFF
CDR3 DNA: TGTGCCAGCACCCCGCCGGACAGGGCAAGTAATGAGCAGTTCTTC

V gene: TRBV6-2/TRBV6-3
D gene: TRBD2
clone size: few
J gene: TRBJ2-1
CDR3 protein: CASSQGLAGISSYNEQFF
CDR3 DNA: TGTGCCAGCAGTCAGGGACTAGCGGGGATCAGCTCCTACAATGAGCAGTTCTTC

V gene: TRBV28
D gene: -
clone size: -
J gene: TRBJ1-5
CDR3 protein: CASSSAAGENQLQHF
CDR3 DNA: TGTGCCAGCAGTTCCGCAGCAGGGGAGAATCAGCTCCAGCATTTT

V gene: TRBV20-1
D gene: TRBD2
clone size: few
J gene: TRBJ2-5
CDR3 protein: CSAGVAGQETQYF
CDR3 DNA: TGCAGTGCCGGAGTAGCGGGCCAAGAGACCCAGTACTTC

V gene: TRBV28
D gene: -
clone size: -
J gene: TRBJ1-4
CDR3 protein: CASLLTGGAELFF
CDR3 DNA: TGTGCCAGCCTATTGACAGGCGGGGCAGAACTGTTTTTT

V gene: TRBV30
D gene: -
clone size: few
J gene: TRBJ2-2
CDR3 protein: CAWNRDLRSGELFF
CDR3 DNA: TGTGCCTGGAATCGTGACCTACGGTCCGGGGAGCTGTTTTTT

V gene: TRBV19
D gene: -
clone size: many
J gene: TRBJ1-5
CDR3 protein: CASSTGGNQPQHF
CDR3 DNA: TGTGCCAGTAGTACGGGCGGCAATCAGCCCCAGCATTTT

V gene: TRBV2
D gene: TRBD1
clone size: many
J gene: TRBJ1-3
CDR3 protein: CASNQDRATIYF
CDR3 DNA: TGTGCCAGCAACCAGGACAGGGCCACCATATATTTT

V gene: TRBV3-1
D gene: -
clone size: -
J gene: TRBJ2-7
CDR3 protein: CASSHDRAGSEYF
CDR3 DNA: TGTGCCAGCAGCCACGACAGGGCCGGGAGTGAGTACTTC

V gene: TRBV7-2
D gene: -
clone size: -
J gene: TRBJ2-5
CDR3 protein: CASSLLAWETQYF
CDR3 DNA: TGTGCCAGCAGCTTATTAGCGTGGGAGACCCAGTACTTC

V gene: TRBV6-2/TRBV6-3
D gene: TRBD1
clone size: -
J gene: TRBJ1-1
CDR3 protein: CASSYAPGQMNTEAFF
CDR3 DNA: TGTGCCAGCAGTTATGCGCCGGGACAGATGAACACTGAAGCTTTCTTT

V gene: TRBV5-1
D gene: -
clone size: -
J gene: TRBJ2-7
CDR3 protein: CASSSQVPYEQYF
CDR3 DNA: TGCGCCAGCAGCTCACAGGTCCCCTACGAGCAGTACTTC

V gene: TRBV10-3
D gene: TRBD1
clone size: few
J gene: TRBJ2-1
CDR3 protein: CAISDSGTGHNEQFF
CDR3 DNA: TGTGCCATCAGTGATTCCGGGACAGGACACAATGAGCAGTTCTTC

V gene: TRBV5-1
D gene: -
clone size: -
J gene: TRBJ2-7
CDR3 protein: CASSLATGTHEQYF
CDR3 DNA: TGCGCCAGCAGCTTGGCTACAGGGACCCACGAGCAGTACTTC

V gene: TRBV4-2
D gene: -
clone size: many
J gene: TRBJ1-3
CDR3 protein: CASSQDSGGGENTIYF
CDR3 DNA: TGTGCCAGCAGCCAAGATTCCGGGGGCGGTGAAAACACCATATATTTT

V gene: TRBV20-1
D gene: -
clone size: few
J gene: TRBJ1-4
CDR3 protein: CSARGVGGEKLFF
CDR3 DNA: TGCAGTGCGAGAGGGGTCGGCGGGGAAAAACTGTTTTTT

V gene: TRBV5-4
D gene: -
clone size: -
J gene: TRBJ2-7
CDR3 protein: CASSFWTAGSYEQYF
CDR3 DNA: TGTGCCAGCAGCTTCTGGACCGCCGGCTCCTACGAGCAGTACTTC

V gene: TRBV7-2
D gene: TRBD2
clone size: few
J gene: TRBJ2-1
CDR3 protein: CASSLGPTSGSYNEQFF
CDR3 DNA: TGTGCCAGCAGCTTAGGCCCCACTAGCGGGAGCTACAATGAGCAGTTCTTC

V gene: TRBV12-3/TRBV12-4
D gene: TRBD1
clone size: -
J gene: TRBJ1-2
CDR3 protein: CASSPRDRRPPNYGYTF
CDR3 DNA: TGTGCCAGCAGTCCACGGGACAGGAGGCCCCCTAACTATGGCTACACCTTC

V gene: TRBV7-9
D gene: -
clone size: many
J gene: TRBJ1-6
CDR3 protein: CASSRPEGRGALHF
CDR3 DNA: TGTGCCAGCAGCCGACCGGAGGGCCGAGGAGCCCTCCACTTT

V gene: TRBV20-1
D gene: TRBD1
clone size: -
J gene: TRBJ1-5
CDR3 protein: CSAGQGGVHSNQPQHF
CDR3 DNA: TGCAGTGCCGGACAGGGGGGGGTTCATAGCAATCAGCCCCAGCATTTT

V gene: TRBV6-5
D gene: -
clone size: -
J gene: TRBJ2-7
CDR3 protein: CASSYSRDFEQYF
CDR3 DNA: TGTGCCAGCAGTTACTCGCGGGACTTCGAGCAGTACTTC

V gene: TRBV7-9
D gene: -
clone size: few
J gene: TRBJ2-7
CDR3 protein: CASSTGFEQYF
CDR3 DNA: TGTGCCAGCAGCACAGGGTTCGAGCAGTACTTC

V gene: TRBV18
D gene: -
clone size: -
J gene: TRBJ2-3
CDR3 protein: CASSPPGHTDTQYF
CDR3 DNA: TGTGCCAGCTCACCACCGGGGCACACAGATACGCAGTATTTT

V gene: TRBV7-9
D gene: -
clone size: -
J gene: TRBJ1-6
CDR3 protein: CASSLSQGFSPLHF
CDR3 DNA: TGTGCCAGCAGCTTGAGTCAGGGGTTCTCACCCCTCCACTTT

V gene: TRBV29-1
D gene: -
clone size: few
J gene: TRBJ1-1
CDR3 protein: CSASVLNTEAFF
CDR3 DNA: TGCAGCGCTAGTGTCCTGAACACTGAAGCTTTCTTT

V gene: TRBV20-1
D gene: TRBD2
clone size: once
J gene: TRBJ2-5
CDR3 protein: CSARDRLAGRQETQYF
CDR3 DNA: TGCAGTGCTAGAGATCGACTAGCGGGGCGCCAAGAGACCCAGTACTTC

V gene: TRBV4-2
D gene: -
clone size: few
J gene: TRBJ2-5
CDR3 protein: CASSRTDKKETQYF
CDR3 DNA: TGTGCCAGCAGCCGGACAGACAAGAAAGAGACCCAGTACTTC